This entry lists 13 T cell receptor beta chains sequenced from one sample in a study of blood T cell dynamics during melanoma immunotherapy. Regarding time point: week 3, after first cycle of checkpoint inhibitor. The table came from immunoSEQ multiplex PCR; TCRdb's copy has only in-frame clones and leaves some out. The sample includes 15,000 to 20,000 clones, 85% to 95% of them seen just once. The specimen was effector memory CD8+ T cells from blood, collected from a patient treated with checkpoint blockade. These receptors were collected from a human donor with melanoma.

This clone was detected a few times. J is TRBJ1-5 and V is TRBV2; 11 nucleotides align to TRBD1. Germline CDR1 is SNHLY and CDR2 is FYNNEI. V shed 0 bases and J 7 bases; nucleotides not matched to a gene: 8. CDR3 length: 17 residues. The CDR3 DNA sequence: TGTGCCAGCAGTGAAGCTGGGGGACAGGGGGTAGGGCAGCCCCAGCATTTT. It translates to CASSEAGGQGVGQPQHF.

The CDR3: CASSDFRRDRSNQPQHF. CDR3 in DNA: TGCGCCAGCAGTGATTTCCGGCGGGACAGGAGCAATCAGCCCCAGCATTTT. The chain uses TRBV10-1 and TRBJ1-5; 8 bases line up with TRBD1. The V and J ends lost 3 bases and 1 base, in that order; junction bases with no gene match: 8. Germline V gene data show CDR1 as WNHNN and CDR2 as SYGVQD (reference sequence). CDR3 length equals 17 residues.

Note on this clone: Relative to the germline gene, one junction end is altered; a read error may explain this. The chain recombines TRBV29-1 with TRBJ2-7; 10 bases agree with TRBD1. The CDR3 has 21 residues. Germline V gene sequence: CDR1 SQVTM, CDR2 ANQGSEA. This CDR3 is CSAETADASLKTGGHLGEQYF. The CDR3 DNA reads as TGCAGCGCTGAAACAGCCGACGCATCTCTGAAGACAGGGGGCCATTTAGGCGAGCAGTACTTC.

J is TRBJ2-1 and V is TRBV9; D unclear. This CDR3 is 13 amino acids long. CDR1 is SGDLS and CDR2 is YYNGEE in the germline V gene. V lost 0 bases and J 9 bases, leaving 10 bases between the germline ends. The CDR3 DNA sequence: TGTGCCAGCAGCGTAGATGTTACTTCTGAGCAGTTCTTC. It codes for CASSVDVTSEQFF. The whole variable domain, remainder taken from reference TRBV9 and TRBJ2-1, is DSGVTQTPKHLITATGQRVTLRCSPRSGDLSVYWYQQSLDQGLQFLIQYYNGEERAKGNILERFSAQQFPDLHSELNLSSLELGDSALYFCASSVDVTSEQFFGPGTRLTVL.

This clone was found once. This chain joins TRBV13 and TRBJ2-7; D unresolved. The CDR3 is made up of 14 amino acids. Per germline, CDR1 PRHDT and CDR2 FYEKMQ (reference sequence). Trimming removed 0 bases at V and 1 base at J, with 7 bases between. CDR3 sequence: CASSLGSVSYEQYF. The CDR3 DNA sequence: TGTGCCAGCAGCTTAGGCTCTGTTTCCTACGAGCAGTACTTC.

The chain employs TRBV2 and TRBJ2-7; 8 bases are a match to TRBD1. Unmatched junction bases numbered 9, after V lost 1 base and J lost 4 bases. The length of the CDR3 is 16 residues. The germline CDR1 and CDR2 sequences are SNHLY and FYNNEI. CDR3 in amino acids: CASSEGGGTGRYEQYF. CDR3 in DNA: TGTGCCAGCAGTGAAGGAGGTGGGACAGGACGTTACGAGCAGTACTTC.

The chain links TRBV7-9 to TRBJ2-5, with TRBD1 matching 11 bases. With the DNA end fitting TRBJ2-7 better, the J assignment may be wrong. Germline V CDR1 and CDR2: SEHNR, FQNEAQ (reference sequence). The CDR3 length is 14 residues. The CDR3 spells CASSPGQGVHEQYF. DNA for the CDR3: TGTGCCAGCAGCCCGGGACAGGGGGTCCACGAGCAGTACTTC.

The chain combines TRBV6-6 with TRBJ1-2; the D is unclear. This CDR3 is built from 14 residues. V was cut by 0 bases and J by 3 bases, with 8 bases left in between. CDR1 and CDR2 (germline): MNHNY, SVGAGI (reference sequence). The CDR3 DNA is TGTGCCAGCAGTTACTCGAGCCGGTACTATGGCTACACCTTC. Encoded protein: CASSYSSRYYGYTF.

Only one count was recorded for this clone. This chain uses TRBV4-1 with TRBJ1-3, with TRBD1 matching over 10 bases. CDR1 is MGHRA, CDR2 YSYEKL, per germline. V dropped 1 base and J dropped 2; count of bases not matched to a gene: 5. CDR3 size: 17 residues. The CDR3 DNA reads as TGCGCCAGCAGCCAAGGACCTGGACAGGGGGCTGGAAACACCATATATTTT. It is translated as CASSQGPGQGAGNTIYF.

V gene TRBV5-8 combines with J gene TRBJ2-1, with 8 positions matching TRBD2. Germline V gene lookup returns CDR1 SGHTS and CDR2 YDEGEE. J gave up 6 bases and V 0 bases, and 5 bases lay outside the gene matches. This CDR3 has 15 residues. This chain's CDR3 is CASSLAGGPFNEQFF. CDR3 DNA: TGTGCCAGCAGCTTGGCGGGAGGGCCTTTCAATGAGCAGTTCTTC.

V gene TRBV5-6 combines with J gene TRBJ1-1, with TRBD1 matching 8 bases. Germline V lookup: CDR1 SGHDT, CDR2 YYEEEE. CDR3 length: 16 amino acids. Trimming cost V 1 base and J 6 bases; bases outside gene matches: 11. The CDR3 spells CASSLKNSQGVAEAFF. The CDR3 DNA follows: TGTGCCAGCAGCTTGAAAAATTCACAGGGGGTCGCTGAAGCTTTCTTT. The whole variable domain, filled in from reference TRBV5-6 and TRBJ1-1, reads DAGVTQSPTHLIKTRGQQVTLRCSPKSGHDTVSWYQQALGQGPQFIFQYYEEEERQRGNFPDRFSGHQFPNYSSELNVNALLLGDSALYLCASSLKNSQGVAEAFFGQGTRLTVV.

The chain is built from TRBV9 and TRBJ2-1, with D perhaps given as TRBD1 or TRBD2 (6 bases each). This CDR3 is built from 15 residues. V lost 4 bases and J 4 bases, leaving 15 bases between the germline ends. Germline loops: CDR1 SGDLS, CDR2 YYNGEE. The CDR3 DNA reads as TGTGCCAGCAGCCACCCCGGAGGGGGATACAATGAGCAGTTCTTC. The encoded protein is CASSHPGGGYNEQFF. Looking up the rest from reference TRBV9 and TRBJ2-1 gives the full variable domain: DSGVTQTPKHLITATGQRVTLRCSPRSGDLSVYWYQQSLDQGLQFLIQYYNGEERAKGNILERFSAQQFPDLHSELNLSSLELGDSALYFCASSHPGGGYNEQFFGPGTRLTVL.

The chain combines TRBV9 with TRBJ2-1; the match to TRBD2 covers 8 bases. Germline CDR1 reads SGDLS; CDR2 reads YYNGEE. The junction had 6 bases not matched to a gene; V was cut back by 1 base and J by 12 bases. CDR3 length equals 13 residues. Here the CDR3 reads CASSVSGRKGQFF. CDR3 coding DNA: TGTGCCAGCAGCGTAAGCGGGAGAAAGGGGCAGTTCTTC. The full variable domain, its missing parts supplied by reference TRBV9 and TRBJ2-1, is DSGVTQTPKHLITATGQRVTLRCSPRSGDLSVYWYQQSLDQGLQFLIQYYNGEERAKGNILERFSAQQFPDLHSELNLSSLELGDSALYFCASSVSGRKGQFFGPGTRLTVL.